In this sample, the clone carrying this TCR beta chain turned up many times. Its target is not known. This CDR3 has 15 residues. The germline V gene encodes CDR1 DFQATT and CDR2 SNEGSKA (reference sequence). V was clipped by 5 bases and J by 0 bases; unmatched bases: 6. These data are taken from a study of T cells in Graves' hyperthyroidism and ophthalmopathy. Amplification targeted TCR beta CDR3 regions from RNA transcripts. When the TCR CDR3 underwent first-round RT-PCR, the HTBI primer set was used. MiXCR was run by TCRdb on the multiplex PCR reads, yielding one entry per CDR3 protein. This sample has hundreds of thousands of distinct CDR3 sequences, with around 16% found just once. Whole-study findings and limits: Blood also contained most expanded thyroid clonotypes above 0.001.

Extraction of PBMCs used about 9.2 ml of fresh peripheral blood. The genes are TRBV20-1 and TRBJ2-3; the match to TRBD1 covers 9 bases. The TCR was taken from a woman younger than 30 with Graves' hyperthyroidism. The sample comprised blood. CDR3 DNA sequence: TGCAGTGCTTACGGGACAGGGATGAGCACAGATACGCAGTATTTT. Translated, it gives CSAYGTGMSTDTQYF.